The clone carrying this TCR beta chain was detected a few times. This record comes from a study of blood T cells in healthy people across ages. The second PCR ran roughly 6 to 11 cycles with a sample-barcoded 5' primer and J-beta primers. In TCRdb, the 5' RACE reads were re-called with MiXCR into one record per CDR3 protein. The sample lists 650,000 to 1,000,000 distinct CDR3 sequences; roughly 34% were seen once. CDR3 length: 13 amino acids. From germline, CDR1 is MNHNY and CDR2 SVGAGI (reference sequence). Deletions cut 6 bases from V and 7 bases from J, with 12 bases between. This TCR came from a man aged 18 to 30 in good health. The rearrangement uses TRBV6-6 and TRBJ1-4; no reliable D call. Material for sequencing was blood. In nucleotides, the CDR3 is TGTGCCAGCAGCCGCGTGCCCCCTGAAAAACTGTTTTTT. Encoded protein: CASSRVPPEKLFF.